This entry lists 31 T cell receptor beta chains sequenced from one sample in a study of shared clonotypes between healthy human individuals. Method: immunoSEQ multiplex PCR; TCRdb's copy keeps in-frame clones and lacks some. The sample yields 950,000 to 1,300,000 clones, approximately 70% seen once. The sequenced sample was memory CD4+ T cells sorted from blood. Sample subset: CD45RA-negative fraction. The receptor source for this set is a man between 18 and 35 years old in good health.

The chain uses TRBV6-5 and TRBJ2-7, with TRBD2 matching over 10 bases. J was trimmed by 5 bases and V by 5 bases; bases with no gene match: 9. Germline assignment: CDR1 MNHEY and CDR2 SVGAGI. The CDR3 runs 15 residues. The chain's CDR3 is CASSPSGRSRHEQYF. CDR3 DNA sequence: TGTGCCAGCAGTCCTAGCGGGAGATCTCGCCACGAGCAGTACTTC.

The rearrangement joins TRBV7-8 to TRBJ1-3, with TRBD1 as a possible D gene (5 bases). The CDR3 consists of 16 residues. Deletions cut 5 bases from V and 2 bases from J, with 16 bases between. Germline loops: CDR1 SGHVS, CDR2 FQNEAQ. DNA of the CDR3: TGTGCCAGCAGCCTGCCTACCGGGACGGCTGGAAACACCATATATTTT. Encoded protein: CASSLPTGTAGNTIYF.

The J gene is TRBJ2-7, the V gene TRBV27; no clear D gene. V was pared by 2 bases and J by 0 bases, with 14 bases between. From germline, CDR1 is MNHEY and CDR2 SMNVEV (reference sequence). The CDR3 loop spans 16 amino acids. CDR3 region: CASSLSVSRLSYEQYF. CDR3 coding DNA: TGTGCCAGCAGTTTAAGTGTTTCGCGCCTCTCCTACGAGCAGTACTTC.

V is TRBV11-2 and J is TRBJ2-1; D might be TRBD1 (6 bases). The V gene's germline CDR1 is SGHAT and CDR2 FQNNGV. Trimming shortened V by 5 bases and J by 9 bases, and 17 bases separated the two germline ends. This CDR3 contains 14 residues. The CDR3 nucleotides read TGTGCCAGCAGCCCCCTCGACAGGTTGACTGAGCAGTTCTTC. It specifies CASSPLDRLTEQFF. The full variable domain, completed using reference TRBV11-2 and TRBJ2-1, is EAGVAQSPRYKIIEKRQSVAFWCNPISGHATLYWYQQILGQGPKLLIQFQNNGVVDDSQLPKDRFSAERLKGVDSTLKIQPAKLEDSAVYLCASSPLDRLTEQFFGPGTRLTVL.

This clone was observed once. The CDR3 DNA is TGTGCCAGCAGTTACTCTGCTGGGGTCTCGGGGGAGCAGTACTTC. This gives the protein CASSYSAGVSGEQYF. The chain is built from TRBV6-5 and TRBJ2-7; D is perhaps TRBD2 (5 bases). The CDR3 extends over 15 amino acids. With 0 bases removed from V and 7 bases from J, the gap between germline ends came to 16 bases. CDR1 is MNHEY and CDR2 is SVGAGI in the germline V gene.

The chain couples TRBV7-3 to TRBJ1-1, with TRBD1 as a possible D gene (6 bases). The CDR3 extends over 14 amino acids. V was trimmed by 2 bases and J by 4 bases, leaving 11 bases between them. Germline-derived CDR1 and CDR2 are SGHTA and FQGTGA. CDR3 nucleotide sequence: TGTGCCAGCAGCTTATTAGGGGGGAGCACTGAAGCTTTCTTT. Amino acid sequence: CASSLLGGSTEAFF.

The chain is built from TRBV30 and TRBJ1-5; D is uncertain. Trimming took 1 base from V and 9 from J, leaving 13 bases between them. The V gene's germline CDR1 is GTSNPN and CDR2 SVGIG (reference sequence). This CDR3 has 13 residues. The CDR3 sequence is CAWSGTGNGPQHF. CDR3 coding DNA: TGTGCCTGGAGTGGGACGGGAAATGGGCCCCAGCATTTT.

With regard to this clone: The same CDR3 is also encoded by other DNA sequences in this sample. The chain links TRBV6-1 to TRBJ1-5; D is possibly TRBD1 (5 bases). This CDR3 has 14 residues. From germline, CDR1 is MNHNS and CDR2 SASEGT. The ends were cut back, 4 bases at V and 3 bases at J, with 10 bases in the middle. The CDR3 spells CASSGSRDNQPQHF. CDR3 DNA: TGTGCCAGCAGTGGATCCAGGGACAATCAGCCCCAGCATTTT.

The chain has TRBV30 and TRBJ2-3; TRBD2 matches 9 bases. CDR1 is GTSNPN, CDR2 SVGIG, per germline (reference sequence). Trimming removed 3 bases from V and 3 bases from J; junction bases left unmatched: 1. The CDR3 runs to 13 residues. CDR3 region: CAWRTSGTDTQYF. DNA of the CDR3: TGTGCCTGGAGGACTAGCGGTACAGATACGCAGTATTTT.

This clone was detected only once. The likely explanation is a read error, given a far larger clone one base away. The chain uses TRBV5-4 and TRBJ1-1, with D maybe TRBD1 (5 bases). Germline V gene sequence: CDR1 SGHNT, CDR2 YYREEE (reference sequence). Trimming removed 0 bases at V and 4 bases at J, with 13 bases between. The CDR3 has 15 amino acids. This CDR3 is CASSLVTDGSTEAFF. The CDR3 DNA sequence: TGTGCCAGCAGCTTGGTGACAGACGGGAGCACTGAAGCTTTCTTT.

This clone was seen a handful of times. The gene calls are TRBV5-4 and TRBJ2-2; 9 bases are a match to TRBD1. CDR1 and CDR2 from the germline V gene are SGHNT and YYREEE (reference sequence). Trimming cost V 4 bases and J 5 bases; bases outside gene matches: 9. This CDR3 comprises 16 residues. The CDR3 nucleotides are TGTGCCAGCAGCCCTGAGACAGGGGGTGTAACCGGGGAGCTGTTTTTT. This gives the protein CASSPETGGVTGELFF.

The chain combines TRBV30 with TRBJ2-5; TRBD1 agrees at 7 bases. The J call is in doubt because the DNA end fits TRBJ2-7 better. Germline lookup yields CDR1 GTSNPN and CDR2 SVGIG (reference sequence). CDR3 length: 11 amino acids. In DNA form, the CDR3 reads TGTGCCTGGATCGACAGGGACGAGCAGTACTTC. Protein product: CAWIDRDEQYF.

The chain has TRBV5-1 and TRBJ2-7; TRBD2 agrees at 10 bases. The length of the CDR3 is 15 residues. Germline V gene lookup returns CDR1 SGHRS and CDR2 YFSETQ. The trim removed 2 bases at V and 5 bases at J, leaving 7 bases unmatched. Here the CDR3 reads CASSFKREGPHEQYF. CDR3 in DNA: TGCGCCAGCAGCTTCAAGCGGGAGGGCCCTCACGAGCAGTACTTC.

This clone was observed a few times. The J gene is TRBJ2-7, the V gene TRBV9; D is perhaps TRBD2 (5 bases). Germline V lookup: CDR1 SGDLS, CDR2 YYNGEE. This CDR3 contains 14 residues. V lost 3 bases and J lost 5, with 15 bases in between. For the CDR3, the DNA is TGTGCCAGCAGCGAGAGAGGGTTTTCCGACGAGCAGTACTTC. This sequence encodes CASSERGFSDEQYF. Full variable domain (remainder filled in from reference TRBV9 and TRBJ2-7): DSGVTQTPKHLITATGQRVTLRCSPRSGDLSVYWYQQSLDQGLQFLIQYYNGEERAKGNILERFSAQQFPDLHSELNLSSLELGDSALYFCASSERGFSDEQYFGPGTRLTVT.

The sample holds a few counts of this clone. The V call is TRBV7-9, the J call TRBJ1-2; 7 bases are shared with TRBD1. The CDR3 is 15 amino acids. Per the germline V gene, CDR1 is SEHNR and CDR2 is FQNEAQ (reference sequence). V gave up 6 bases and J gave up 4 bases; unmatched junction bases: 11. CDR3 in DNA: TGTGCCAGCAGTAGGGACAGTCAAGGGGGCTATGGCTACACCTTC. Translated: CASSRDSQGGYGYTF.

The rearrangement uses TRBV27 and TRBJ2-3, with unresolved D. The V gene's germline CDR1 is MNHEY and CDR2 SMNVEV (reference sequence). The CDR3 is 14 amino acids. Trimming took 4 bases from V and 2 from J, leaving 10 bases between them. The CDR3, as DNA: TGTGCCAGCAGTTCTGTCGGCTACACAGATACGCAGTATTTT. It codes for CASSSVGYTDTQYF.

The chain couples TRBV4-3 to TRBJ2-5; D is unclear. This CDR3 contains 14 residues. The germline V gene has CDR1 LGHNA and CDR2 YSLEER. Trimming took 1 base from V and 4 from J, leaving 10 bases between them. The CDR3 is CASSQGFKRETQYF. The CDR3, as DNA: TGCGCCAGCAGCCAAGGGTTCAAAAGAGAGACCCAGTACTTC.

V usage is TRBV19 and J usage is TRBJ2-7; TRBD1 aligns across 10 bases. J was trimmed by 1 base and V by 7 bases; bases with no gene match: 4. CDR3 length equals 14 residues. The germline CDR1 and CDR2 sequences are LNHDA and SQIVND (reference sequence). The CDR3 nucleotides are TGTGCCAGTACCCCGGGACAGGGGTCCTACGAGCAGTACTTC. This gives the protein CASTPGQGSYEQYF. Full variable domain (outside the CDR3, taken from reference TRBV19 and TRBJ2-7): DGGITQSPKYLFRKEGQNVTLSCEQNLNHDAMYWYRQDPGQGLRLIYYSQIVNDFQKGDIAEGYSVSREKKESFPLTVTSAQKNPTAFYLCASTPGQGSYEQYFGPGTRLTVT.

This clone was counted a few times. A much larger clone differs from this one at a single base, so this may be a read error. The chain combines TRBV2 with TRBJ2-7; D is unresolved. The germline V and J ends were trimmed by 7 bases and 5 bases, with 9 bases remaining between them. CDR1 and CDR2 from the germline V gene are SNHLY and FYNNEI. The CDR3 has 11 residues. This CDR3 reads CASTRFDEQYF. Written as DNA, the CDR3 is TGTGCCAGCACAAGGTTCGACGAGCAGTACTTC.

The chain recombines TRBV28 with TRBJ1-3; D not resolved. Germline V lookup: CDR1 MDHEN, CDR2 SYDVKM. The CDR3 totals 14 residues. V shed 4 bases and J shed 0 bases, with 7 bases lying between them. CDR3 DNA sequence: TGTGCCAGCAGTTCTCGACTCTCTGGAAACACCATATATTTT. It is translated as CASSSRLSGNTIYF. Filled out from reference TRBV28 and TRBJ1-3, the complete variable domain reads DVKVTQSSRYLVKRTGEKVFLECVQDMDHENMFWYRQDPGLGLRLIYFSYDVKMKEKGDIPEGYSVSREKKERFSLILESASTNQTSMYLCASSSRLSGNTIYFGEGSWLTVV.

As regards this clone: It may be a read error: a sequence one base away is much more abundant. This chain links TRBV19 with TRBJ2-5; TRBD1 matches at 9 bases. The V gene's germline CDR1 is LNHDA and CDR2 SQIVND (reference sequence). J lost 4 bases, V lost 2 bases, and 2 bases had no gene match. The CDR3 is 14 amino acids. The CDR3 DNA reads as TGTGCCAGTAGTATACAGGGACAGGGAGAGACCCAGTACTTC. Its protein is CASSIQGQGETQYF.

This chain connects TRBV7-9 to TRBJ1-3; 8 bases agree with TRBD1. The V segment lost 5 bases and the J segment 3 bases; nucleotides outside the gene matches: 3. The CDR3 contains 14 residues. Germline CDR1 SEHNR, CDR2 FQNEAQ (reference sequence). CDR3 bases: TGTGCCAGCAGCATGACAGGGGATGGAAACACCATATATTTT. Protein: CASSMTGDGNTIYF.

This clone was observed a handful of times. An end of the junction does not agree with germline; a read error may underlie this. CDR3 protein: CASSPYHDSANTGELFF. The DNA of the CDR3 is TGTGCTAGCAGCCCTTACCACGACAGCGCGAACACCGGGGAGCTGTTTTTT. This chain connects TRBV7-7 to TRBJ2-2, with TRBD1 as a possible D gene (5 bases). The length of the CDR3 is 17 residues. Germline CDR1 and CDR2: SSHAT and FNYEAQ (reference sequence).

A note on this clone: This probably arose from a read error, given a far larger clone one base away. The sample has other DNA sequences that encode this CDR3 too. V gene TRBV11-3 combines with J gene TRBJ2-2; the D gene could be TRBD1 or TRBD2 (6 bases each). The CDR3 is 14 residues long. Trimming removed 0 bases from V and 5 bases from J, with 7 bases in between. The germline V gene has CDR1 SGHNT and CDR2 YENEEA. The chain's CDR3 is CASSLEGGTGELFF. In nucleotides, the CDR3 is TGTGCCAGCAGCTTAGAAGGGGGGACCGGGGAGCTGTTTTTT.

This clone was seen a handful of times. The gene calls are TRBV30 and TRBJ2-7; 7 bases are a match to TRBD1. The CDR3 sequence is 14 residues long. Trimming at V came to 0 bases and at J to 2 bases, leaving 4 bases not matched to a gene. Germline V CDR1 and CDR2: GTSNPN, SVGIG (reference sequence). CDR3 DNA sequence: TGTGCCTGGAGTGTACGTGGGACAGCCTACGAGCAGTACTTC. This codes for CAWSVRGTAYEQYF.

This chain uses TRBV2 with TRBJ2-4, with D possibly matching TRBD2 (6 bases). The CDR3 is 14 amino acids. V shed 10 bases and J shed 3 bases, with 16 bases lying between them. Looked up from germline, CDR1 is SNHLY and CDR2 is FYNNEI. CDR3: CATQPGGVKNIQYF. Written as DNA, the CDR3 is TGTGCCACTCAACCAGGCGGGGTCAAAAACATTCAGTACTTC.

This chain uses TRBV5-5 with TRBJ2-7; weak D call: TRBD1 (8 bases). V was trimmed by 2 bases and J by 2 bases, leaving 14 bases between them. The CDR3 has 15 residues. Germline V gene data show CDR1 as SGHKS and CDR2 as YYEKEE (reference sequence). As DNA, the CDR3 is TGTGCCAGCAGCTTACAAACAGGGGGGGCCTACGAGCAGTACTTC. Translation gives CASSLQTGGAYEQYF.

This clone was seen only a few times. Other DNA sequences from this sample encode an identical CDR3 as well. The rearrangement joins TRBV18 to TRBJ2-5, with 7 bases fitting TRBD1. With 3 bases clipped from V and 3 bases from J, the junction kept 1 base outside the gene matches. CDR1 KGHSH and CDR2 LQKENI come from the germline V gene. The CDR3 sequence is 13 residues long. This CDR3 is CASSPGQKETQYF. The CDR3 DNA is TGTGCCAGCTCACCGGGACAGAAAGAGACCCAGTACTTC.

J is TRBJ2-6 and V is TRBV5-4, with 7 bases that match TRBD1. The germline gives CDR1 SGHNT, CDR2 YYREEE (reference sequence). This CDR3 contains 17 residues. J gave up 0 bases and V 3 bases, and 6 bases lay outside the gene matches. CDR3 DNA sequence: TGTGCCAGCAGCTCCGGGACAGTTCTCTCTGGGGCCAACGTCCTGACTTTC. Amino acid sequence: CASSSGTVLSGANVLTF.

This clone was seen once. This chain connects TRBV7-9 to TRBJ1-2; 7 bases are shared with TRBD1. Germline lookup yields CDR1 SEHNR and CDR2 FQNEAQ (reference sequence). Losses at the gene ends were 5 bases for V and 2 bases for J; bases not matched to a gene: 8. The CDR3 contains 15 residues. The CDR3 coding sequence is TGTGCCAGCAGCCCAGAGGGGACAGCGAACTATGGCTACACCTTC. It yields the protein CASSPEGTANYGYTF. The complete variable domain, with remaining parts taken from reference TRBV7-9 and TRBJ1-2, reads DTGVSQNPRHKITKRGQNVTFRCDPISEHNRLYWYRQTLGQGPEFLTYFQNEAQLEKSRLLSDRFSAERPKGSFSTLEIQRTEQGDSAMYLCASSPEGTANYGYTFGSGTRLTVV.

The V and J genes are TRBV28 and TRBJ2-3; 7 bases map to TRBD2. Germline-derived CDR1 and CDR2 are MDHEN and SYDVKM. The CDR3 has 13 residues. V was pared by 5 bases and J by 5 bases, with 4 bases of the junction left unmatched. In nucleotides, the CDR3 is TGTGCCAGCAGTCCTACTAGCGTAGATACGCAGTATTTT. This gives the protein CASSPTSVDTQYF.